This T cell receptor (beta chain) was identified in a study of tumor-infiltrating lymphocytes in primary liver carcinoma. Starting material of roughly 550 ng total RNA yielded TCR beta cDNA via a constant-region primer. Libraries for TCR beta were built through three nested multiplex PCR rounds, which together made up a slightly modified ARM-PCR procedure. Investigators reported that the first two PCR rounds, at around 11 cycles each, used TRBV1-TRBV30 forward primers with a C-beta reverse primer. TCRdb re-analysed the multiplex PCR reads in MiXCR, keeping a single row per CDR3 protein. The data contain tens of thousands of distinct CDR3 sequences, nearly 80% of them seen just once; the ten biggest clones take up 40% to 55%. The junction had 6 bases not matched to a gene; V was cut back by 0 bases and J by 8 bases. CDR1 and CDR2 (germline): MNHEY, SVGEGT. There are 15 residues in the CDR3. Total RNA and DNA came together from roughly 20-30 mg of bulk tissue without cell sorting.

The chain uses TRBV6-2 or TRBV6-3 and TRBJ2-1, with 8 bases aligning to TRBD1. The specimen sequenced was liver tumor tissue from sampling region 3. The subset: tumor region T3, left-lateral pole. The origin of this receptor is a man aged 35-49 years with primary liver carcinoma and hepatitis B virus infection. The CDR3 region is CASSYSTGVRDEQFF. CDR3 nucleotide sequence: TGTGCCAGCAGTTACTCGACAGGGGTTCGGGATGAGCAGTTCTTC.